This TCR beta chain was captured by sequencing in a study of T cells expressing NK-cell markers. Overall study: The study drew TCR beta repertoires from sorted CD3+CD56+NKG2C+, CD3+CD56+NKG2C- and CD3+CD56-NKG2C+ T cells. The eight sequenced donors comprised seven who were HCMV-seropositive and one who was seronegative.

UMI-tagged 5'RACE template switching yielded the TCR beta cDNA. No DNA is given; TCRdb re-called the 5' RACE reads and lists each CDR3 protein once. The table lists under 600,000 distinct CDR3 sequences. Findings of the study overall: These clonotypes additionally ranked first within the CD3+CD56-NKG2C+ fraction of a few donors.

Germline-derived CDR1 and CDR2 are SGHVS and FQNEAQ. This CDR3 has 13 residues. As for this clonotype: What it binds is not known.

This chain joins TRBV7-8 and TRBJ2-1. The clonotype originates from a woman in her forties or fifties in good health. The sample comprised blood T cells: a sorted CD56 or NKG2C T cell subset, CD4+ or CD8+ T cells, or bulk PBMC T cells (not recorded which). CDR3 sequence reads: CASSRRIGNEQFF.